A selection of T cell receptor beta chains follows, all from one sample in a study of blood T cell repertoires in COVID-19. The data were produced by immunoSEQ multiplex PCR, yet TCRdb's version contains in-frame clones alone and is incomplete. Among approximately 140,000 clones, about four fifths were seen once, and the ten largest hold roughly 2.3%. Sequenced input: peripheral blood. The receptors here all came from a man in his 70s with acute or convalescent COVID-19. The CDR3 runs from the conserved cysteine through the conserved F or W. Each record gives: V gene, J gene, D gene, clone size, CDR3 protein, CDR3 DNA. A D gene is named only where the DNA matches it firmly. The size entry is marked missing in some rows and otherwise reads once, few, many or a size class.

TRBV3-1/TRBV3-2,TRBJ1-4,NA,NA,CASSLSSGISDEKLFF,TGTGCCAGCAGCCTAAGTTCGGGGATAAGCGATGAAAAACTGTTTTTT
TRBV19,TRBJ2-5,TRBD2,NA,CASSSLADQETQYF,TGTGCCAGTAGTTCTCTAGCGGATCAAGAGACCCAGTACTTC
TRBV5-1,TRBJ1-3,TRBD1,NA,CASSPEGQGADTIYF,TGCGCCAGCAGCCCGGAAGGACAGGGGGCAGACACCATATATTTT
TRBV6-1,TRBJ1-2,TRBD1,NA,CASSDQGASTF,TGTGCCAGCAGTGACCAGGGGGCTAGCACCTTC
TRBV5-1,TRBJ1-3,NA,once,CASSSGLSGNTIYF,TGCGCCAGCAGCAGTGGACTCTCTGGAAACACCATATATTTT
TRBV2,TRBJ2-5,NA,few,CASSERGRGETQYF,TGTGCCAGCAGTGAAAGGGGCAGGGGAGAGACCCAGTACTTC
TRBV18,TRBJ1-4,NA,NA,CASSPGEGLWEKLFF,TGTGCCAGCTCACCAGGGGAAGGACTCTGGGAAAAACTGTTTTTT
TRBV14,TRBJ2-6,TRBD1,NA,CASSSDRARAGANVLTF,TGTGCCAGCAGCTCTGACAGGGCAAGGGCTGGGGCCAACGTCCTGACTTTC
TRBV28,TRBJ2-3,TRBD2,NA,CASSLLFTSGLGDTQYF,TGTGCCAGCAGTTTATTGTTTACTAGCGGGTTAGGCGATACGCAGTATTTT
TRBV18,TRBJ1-1,TRBD1,NA,CASSPSRDREAFF,TGTGCCAGCTCACCCAGCCGGGACAGGGAAGCTTTCTTT
TRBV21-1,TRBJ1-5,NA,NA,CASSRSTGASNQPQHF,TGTGCCAGCAGCCGTAGTACAGGGGCCAGCAATCAGCCCCAGCATTTT
TRBV11-3,TRBJ2-3,TRBD2,NA,CASSPAGGVLDTQYF,TGTGCCAGCAGCCCAGCGGGGGGAGTGTTGGATACGCAGTATTTT
TRBV11-3,TRBJ2-5,TRBD2,NA,CASSLGTSGGALETQYF,TGTGCCAGCAGCTTAGGAACTAGCGGGGGGGCCCTAGAGACCCAGTACTTC
TRBV12-5,TRBJ1-2,TRBD1,NA,CAPREQGVNYGYTF,TGTGCTCCTCGGGAGCAGGGGGTTAACTATGGCTACACCTTC
TRBV5-1,TRBJ2-2,NA,once,CASSWAPRTANTGELFF,TGCGCCAGCAGCTGGGCCCCGAGGACTGCGAACACCGGGGAGCTGTTTTTT
TRBV19,TRBJ2-5,TRBD2,NA,CASSIRTSQETQYF,TGTGCCAGTAGTATTAGGACTAGCCAAGAGACCCAGTACTTC
TRBV3-1/TRBV3-2,TRBJ1-2,NA,NA,CASSPTAGGGAYGYTF,TGTGCCAGCAGCCCAACAGCGGGAGGAGGGGCCTATGGCTACACCTTC
TRBV2,TRBJ1-3,TRBD1,once,CASSRGQGANTIYF,TGTGCCAGCAGCCGGGGACAGGGGGCGAACACCATATATTTT
TRBV20-1,TRBJ1-1,TRBD1,NA,CSASRDRVSHTEAFF,TGCAGTGCTAGTCGTGACAGGGTATCGCACACTGAAGCTTTCTTT
TRBV19,TRBJ1-2,TRBD1,NA,CASSPGVQGNFNYGYTF,TGTGCCAGTAGTCCCGGTGTACAGGGGAATTTCAACTATGGCTACACCTTC
TRBV11-2,TRBJ1-2,TRBD1,NA,CASSQGDTSPLLGYTF,TGTGCCAGCAGTCAGGGGGACACCTCTCCCCTATTAGGCTACACCTTC
TRBV10-2,TRBJ1-2,NA,NA,CASSGSNYGYTF,TGCGCCAGCAGCGGTTCTAACTATGGCTACACCTTC
TRBV7-9,TRBJ2-7,NA,NA,CASSLGVRESYEQYF,TGTGCCAGCAGCTTAGGCGTCCGGGAGAGCTACGAGCAGTACTTC
TRBV28,TRBJ2-6,NA,few,CASSSAGDVSGANVLTF,TGTGCCAGCAGCTCGGCAGGGGATGTCTCTGGGGCCAACGTCCTGACTTTC
TRBV6-1,TRBJ2-5,TRBD2,NA,CASSENVLAEKETQYF,TGTGCCAGCAGTGAAAATGTACTAGCGGAAAAAGAGACCCAGTACTTC
TRBV11-2,TRBJ2-3,TRBD2,NA,CASSLRGRGGLGTDTQYF,TGTGCCAGCAGCTTACGAGGGCGGGGGGGTCTTGGCACAGATACGCAGTATTTT
TRBV5-1,TRBJ1-6,NA,once,CASSLGPTGRGSPLHF,TGCGCCAGCAGCTTGGGACCCACAGGGAGGGGTTCACCCCTCCACTTT
TRBV28,TRBJ2-1,TRBD1,NA,CASSSAGTGNNEQFF,TGTGCCAGCAGTTCAGCCGGGACAGGTAACAATGAGCAGTTCTTC
TRBV6-2/TRBV6-3,TRBJ2-6,NA,many,CASSYRDIELNSGANVLTF,TGTGCCAGCAGTTACCGGGACATTGAATTAAACTCTGGGGCCAACGTCCTGACTTTC
TRBV7-2,TRBJ2-1,NA,NA,CASSLTPGYNEQFF,TGTGCCAGCAGCTTGACCCCGGGTTACAATGAGCAGTTCTTC
TRBV10-3,TRBJ2-2,NA,NA,CAIAQRGTGELFF,TGTGCCATCGCTCAAAGGGGAACCGGGGAGCTGTTTTTT
TRBV5-4,TRBJ2-2,TRBD2,NA,CASSLGPREGRGGELFF,TGTGCCAGCAGCTTGGGCCCGCGGGAGGGCCGCGGCGGGGAGCTGTTTTTT
TRBV29-1,TRBJ2-1,TRBD2,once,CSAGGAYNEQFF,TGCAGCGCTGGGGGGGCCTACAATGAGCAGTTCTTC
TRBV29-1,TRBJ1-4,TRBD1,NA,CSVGTGNNEKLFF,TGCAGCGTTGGGACAGGAAATAATGAAAAACTGTTTTTT
TRBV19,TRBJ2-7,TRBD2,NA,CASSSSGMISYEQYF,TGTGCCAGTAGTAGTAGCGGGATGATCTCCTACGAGCAGTACTTC
TRBV19,TRBJ2-7,NA,NA,CASRSSALSYEQYF,TGTGCCAGTAGAAGTAGCGCTCTATCCTACGAGCAGTACTTC
TRBV5-1,TRBJ2-1,NA,NA,CASSAAPLVYNEQFF,TGCGCCAGCAGCGCCGCACCCCTAGTGTACAATGAGCAGTTCTTC
TRBV4-1,TRBJ1-4,NA,few,CASSPKDSFNEKLFF,TGCGCCAGCAGCCCGAAAGACAGCTTTAATGAAAAACTGTTTTTT
TRBV5-4,TRBJ2-5,TRBD2,NA,CASSLGLAGAKETQYF,TGTGCCAGCAGCCTCGGACTAGCGGGGGCTAAAGAGACCCAGTACTTC
TRBV6-5,TRBJ2-1,TRBD2,NA,CASSYSWRTSGNEQFF,TGTGCCAGCAGTTACTCTTGGCGGACTAGCGGCAATGAGCAGTTCTTC